This T cell receptor (beta chain) came from a study of T cells in Graves' hyperthyroidism and ophthalmopathy. This clonotype was seen a single time. This CDR3 has 15 residues. V lost 3 bases to trimming and J lost 7 bases; unmatched junction nucleotides: 3. Amplification targeted TCR beta CDR3 regions from RNA transcripts. The TCR CDR3 first-round RT-PCR relied on the HTBI primer set. Each CDR3 protein is one row after TCRdb ran MiXCR on the multiplex PCR reads. This repertoire shows hundreds of thousands of distinct CDR3 sequences, about 14% found once; its top ten account for 5.5% to 7.5%. The gene calls are TRBV12-3 or TRBV12-4 and TRBJ2-1, with 13 bases fitting TRBD2. Sequenced sample: blood. The receptor was derived from a woman in her twenties or thirties with Graves' hyperthyroidism that later progressed to Graves' ophthalmopathy. The CDR3 reads CASSFRLAGGNEQFF. The CDR3 DNA follows: TGTGCCAGCAGTTTCCGACTAGCGGGAGGAAATGAGCAGTTCTTC.